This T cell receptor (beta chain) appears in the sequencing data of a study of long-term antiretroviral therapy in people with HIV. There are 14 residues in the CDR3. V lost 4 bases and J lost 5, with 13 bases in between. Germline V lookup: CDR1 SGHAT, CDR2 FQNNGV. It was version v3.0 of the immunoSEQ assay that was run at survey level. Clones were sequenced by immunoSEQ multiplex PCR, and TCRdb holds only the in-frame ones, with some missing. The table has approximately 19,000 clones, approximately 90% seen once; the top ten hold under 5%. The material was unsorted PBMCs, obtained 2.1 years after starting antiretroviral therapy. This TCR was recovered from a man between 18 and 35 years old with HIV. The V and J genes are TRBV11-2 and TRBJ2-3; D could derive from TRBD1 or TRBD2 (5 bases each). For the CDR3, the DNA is TGTGCCAGCAGCTCCGGGACGGGCAAAGATACGCAGTATTTT. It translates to CASSSGTGKDTQYF. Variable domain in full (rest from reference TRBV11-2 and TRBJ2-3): EAGVAQSPRYKIIEKRQSVAFWCNPISGHATLYWYQQILGQGPKLLIQFQNNGVVDDSQLPKDRFSAERLKGVDSTLKIQPAKLEDSAVYLCASSSGTGKDTQYFGPGTRLTVL.